These 19 T cell receptor beta chains originate from one sample sequenced in a study of cytomegalovirus exposure and HLA in healthy donors. Amplification used 60 Vbeta primers and 13 Jbeta primers. Assay used: immunoSEQ multiplex PCR; TCRdb lists only in-frame clones, some missing. The sample contains a few hundred thousand clones, 65% to 90% of which appear only once. The sequencing input was PBMCs. Receptors were obtained from a girl under 18 in good health and CMV-seronegative.

The J gene is TRBJ2-2, the V gene TRBV6-4; D perhaps matches TRBD2 (6 bases). The V gene's germline CDR1 is MRHNA and CDR2 SNTAGT. The CDR3 runs to 14 residues. V was clipped by 4 bases and J by 4 bases, with 10 bases between them. The CDR3 loop reads CASSAGVPTGELFF. The CDR3 DNA is TGTGCCAGCAGTGCGGGGGTCCCCACCGGGGAGCTGTTTTTT.

The CDR3 spells CASSVGGIEGGYTF. Here the CDR3 DNA reads TGTGCCAGCAGCGTGGGGGGGATAGAGGGAGGCTACACCTTC. V is TRBV9 and J is TRBJ1-2; perhaps TRBD1 as D (5 bases). Germline V gives CDR1 SGDLS, CDR2 YYNGEE. The length of the CDR3 is 14 residues. V lost 2 bases to trimming and J lost 8 bases, with 16 bases between them.

The chain links TRBV7-9 to TRBJ1-1; 8 bases align to TRBD1. Losses at the gene ends were 5 bases for V and 2 bases for J; bases not matched to a gene: 10. Germline-derived CDR1 and CDR2 are SEHNR and FQNEAQ (reference sequence). This CDR3 is built from 16 residues. The CDR3 DNA sequence: TGTGCCAGCAGCCCCGGACAGGGTGGGGGCAACACTGAAGCTTTCTTT. Residues: CASSPGQGGGNTEAFF.

This clone was found once. V is TRBV5-1 and J is TRBJ1-3, with a weak D call TRBD1 (6 bases). Trimming removed 4 bases from V and 1 base from J, with 15 bases in between. This CDR3 has 16 amino acids. From germline, CDR1 is SGHRS and CDR2 YFSETQ. The DNA of the CDR3 is TGCGCCAGCAGCCCACAAACCACAGGGTCTGGAAACACCATATATTTT. Its protein is CASSPQTTGSGNTIYF.

The chain has TRBV28 and TRBJ1-3, with 7 bases that match TRBD1. Germline V gene data show CDR1 as MDHEN and CDR2 as SYDVKM. This CDR3 region has 17 residues. J gave up 5 bases and V 1 base, and 11 bases lay outside the gene matches. CDR3 coding DNA: TGTGCCAGCAGTTTATCAGTGATCAAGGGGGCTAGAAACACCATATATTTT. Translating gives CASSLSVIKGARNTIYF.

This sequence joins TRBV28 and TRBJ1-3; TRBD1 matches at 8 bases. The CDR3 is made up of 14 amino acids. The V gene end was trimmed by 5 bases and the J gene end by 4 bases; junction bases not matched to a gene: 4. Per the germline V gene, CDR1 is MDHEN and CDR2 is SYDVKM. This CDR3 is CASSPRGLGNTIYF. As DNA, the CDR3 is TGTGCCAGCAGTCCCAGGGGGCTGGGAAACACCATATATTTT.

A few counts support this clone. The V call is TRBV6-4, the J call TRBJ2-6; D is perhaps TRBD1 (6 bases). The length of the CDR3 is 15 residues. CDR1 is MRHNA, CDR2 SNTAGT, per germline. The ends were cut back, 5 bases at V and 2 bases at J, with 10 bases in the middle. The CDR3 here is CASSIDRTGANVLTF. Here the CDR3 DNA reads TGTGCCAGCAGTATTGACAGGACTGGGGCCAACGTCCTGACTTTC.

V and J are TRBV30 and TRBJ1-1; no clear D gene. V was trimmed by 5 bases and J by 11 bases, leaving 18 bases between them. This CDR3 region has 12 residues. CDR1 GTSNPN and CDR2 SVGIG come from the germline V gene (reference sequence). The CDR3 loop reads CAWERRGRGAFF. Here the CDR3 DNA reads TGTGCCTGGGAGAGGAGAGGGCGGGGTGCTTTCTTT.

DNA of the CDR3: TGTGCCAGCAGAGAGTTGGCAGGGTTTGGCTACACCTTC. Amino acid sequence: CASRELAGFGYTF. The chain recombines TRBV6-1 with TRBJ1-2; D might be TRBD1 (5 bases). The V gene's germline CDR1 is MNHNS and CDR2 SASEGT. V was shortened by 6 bases and J by 7 bases, with 15 bases between the two germline ends. The CDR3 runs to 13 residues.

For this clone: A read error may account for a junction end that differs from germline. The V gene is TRBV7-2, the J gene TRBJ1-5; tentatively, D is TRBD1 (5 bases). The CDR3 is made up of 15 amino acids. Looked up from germline, CDR1 is SGHTA and CDR2 is FQGNSA. CDR3: CASSSQGGGNQPQHF. CDR3 coding DNA: TGTGCCAGCAGCTCCCAGGGAGGAGGCAACCAGCCCCAGCATTTT.

The V gene is TRBV4-1, the J gene TRBJ1-4; D gene unclear. Germline V gene data show CDR1 as MGHRA and CDR2 as YSYEKL. The CDR3 has 16 amino acids. The V end was cut by 4 bases, the J end by 7 bases, with 19 bases between. CDR3 loop: CASSPIGRVGSEKLFF. CDR3 coding DNA: TGCGCCAGCAGCCCCATTGGTAGGGTGGGGAGTGAAAAACTGTTTTTT.

The CDR3 DNA sequence: TGCGCCAGCAGCTTGGAACCTACTAGTGTCACCGGGGAGCTGTTTTTT. Encoded protein: CASSLEPTSVTGELFF. The chain carries TRBV5-1 and TRBJ2-2; D might be TRBD2 (5 bases). Trimming took 0 bases from V and 4 from J, leaving 13 bases between them. Per the germline V gene, CDR1 is SGHRS and CDR2 is YFSETQ. CDR3 length equals 16 residues.

The chain recombines TRBV5-1 with TRBJ1-2; the match to TRBD1 covers 11 bases. CDR3 length equals 15 residues. V shed 2 bases and J 3 bases; nucleotides not matched to a gene: 3. CDR1 and CDR2 (germline): SGHRS, YFSETQ. The CDR3 is CASSFRTGGDYGYTF. The CDR3 nucleotides read TGCGCCAGCAGCTTCAGGACAGGGGGCGACTATGGCTACACCTTC. Full variable domain (remainder filled in from reference TRBV5-1 and TRBJ1-2): KAGVTQTPRYLIKTRGQQVTLSCSPISGHRSVSWYQQTPGQGLQFLFEYFSETQRNKGNFPGRFSGRQFSNSRSEMNVSTLELGDSALYLCASSFRTGGDYGYTFGSGTRLTVV.

This clone has only one observation. The V call is TRBV4-1, the J call TRBJ2-2; maybe TRBD2 (7 bases). The germline V gene encodes CDR1 MGHRA and CDR2 YSYEKL. Trimming cost V 4 bases and J 5 bases, with 11 bases left between them. The CDR3 covers 14 residues. The DNA of the CDR3 is TGCGCCAGCAGCCTTCGGGGGGCAACCGGGGAGCTGTTTTTT. Protein sequence: CASSLRGATGELFF.

This clone showed up just a few times. A read error may produce the germline difference seen at one junction end. The V call is TRBV5-6, the J call TRBJ2-1, with D maybe TRBD2 (6 bases). This CDR3 is built from 12 residues. CDR1 is SGHDT, CDR2 YYEEEE, per germline. The DNA for the CDR3 is TGTGCCAGCAGCTATTTGAGGACTATCCTGGTCTTC. Protein product: CASSYLRTILVF.

The table lists this clone with a count of one. The rearrangement links TRBV7-2 to TRBJ1-6; no clear D. V lost 6 bases to trimming and J lost 7 bases, with 13 bases between them. This CDR3 comprises 14 residues. Germline CDR1 and CDR2: SGHTA and FQGNSA. For the CDR3, the DNA is TGTGCCAGCAGAGAGGCGATAAAGAATTCACCCCTCCACTTT. It codes for CASREAIKNSPLHF.

There are a few counts of this clone. The chain has TRBV27 and TRBJ2-2; 7 positions match TRBD1. From germline, CDR1 is MNHEY and CDR2 SMNVEV (reference sequence). V shed 4 bases and J 4 bases; nucleotides not matched to a gene: 0. The CDR3 loop spans 13 amino acids. For the CDR3, the DNA is TGTGCCAGCAGTTCAGGGGGCACCGGGGAGCTGTTTTTT. Translated, it gives CASSSGGTGELFF.

This clone was observed a handful of times. The chain combines TRBV2 with TRBJ1-4; a possible D gene is TRBD1 (5 bases). The germline V gene has CDR1 SNHLY and CDR2 FYNNEI. Between the trimmed V and J ends, which lost 7 bases and 7 bases, there was a span of 19 bases. The CDR3 contains 15 residues. The CDR3 here is CASNTQGGVGEKLFF. As DNA, the CDR3 is TGTGCCAGCAACACTCAGGGAGGAGTTGGTGAAAAACTGTTTTTT.

A single count supports this clone. V is TRBV6-5 and J is TRBJ2-7; 7 bases are shared with TRBD1. The CDR3 runs 14 residues. With V trimmed by 6 bases and J by 4 bases, 9 bases remained unmatched. Germline V gives CDR1 MNHEY, CDR2 SVGAGI. The CDR3 coding sequence is TGTGCCAGCAGCCCCGACAGGGATTATTACGAGCAGTACTTC. It codes for CASSPDRDYYEQYF.